This T cell receptor beta chain was recovered during a study of T cell changes during pregnancy in multiple sclerosis. J lost 6 bases, V lost 3 bases, and 7 bases had no gene match. This CDR3 comprises 15 residues. Germline CDR1 PRHDT, CDR2 FYEKMQ (reference sequence). Assay used: immunoSEQ multiplex PCR; TCRdb lists only in-frame clones, some missing. The sample includes tens of thousands of clones, over 90% of them seen just once. The chain links TRBV13 to TRBJ2-1; 8 bases fit TRBD2. This specimen was CD4+ T cells from peripheral blood mononuclear cells, taken in the third trimester of pregnancy. The source of this sequence is a female donor with multiple sclerosis, enrolled in a pregnancy study. The CDR3 region is CASSFLLAGRNEQFF. As DNA, the CDR3 is TGTGCCAGCAGCTTTCTCCTAGCGGGCCGCAATGAGCAGTTCTTC.